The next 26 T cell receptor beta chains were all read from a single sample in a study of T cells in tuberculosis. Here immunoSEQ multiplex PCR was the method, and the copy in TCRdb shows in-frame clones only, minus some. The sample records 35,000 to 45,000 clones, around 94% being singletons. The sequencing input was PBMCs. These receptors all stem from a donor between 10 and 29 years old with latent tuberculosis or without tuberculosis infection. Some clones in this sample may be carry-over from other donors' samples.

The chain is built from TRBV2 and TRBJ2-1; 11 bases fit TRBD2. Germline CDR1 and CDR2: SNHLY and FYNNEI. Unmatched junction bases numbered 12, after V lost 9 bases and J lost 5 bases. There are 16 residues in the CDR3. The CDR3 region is CASSLRGTSGNNEQFF. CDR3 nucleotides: TGTGCCAGTAGTTTACGAGGGACTAGCGGAAACAATGAGCAGTTCTTC.

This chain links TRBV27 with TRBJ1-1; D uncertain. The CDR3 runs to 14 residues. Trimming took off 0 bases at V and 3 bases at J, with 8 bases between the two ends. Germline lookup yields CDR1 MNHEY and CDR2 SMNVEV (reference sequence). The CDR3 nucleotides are TGTGCCAGCAGTTTATCGAACAGCTACACTGAAGCTTTCTTT. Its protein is CASSLSNSYTEAFF.

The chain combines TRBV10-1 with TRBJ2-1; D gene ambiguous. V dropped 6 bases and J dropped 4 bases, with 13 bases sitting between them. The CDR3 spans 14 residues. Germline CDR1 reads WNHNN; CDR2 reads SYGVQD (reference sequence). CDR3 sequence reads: CASSDQTGYNEQFF. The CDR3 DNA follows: TGCGCCAGCAGCGATCAGACTGGGTACAATGAGCAGTTCTTC.

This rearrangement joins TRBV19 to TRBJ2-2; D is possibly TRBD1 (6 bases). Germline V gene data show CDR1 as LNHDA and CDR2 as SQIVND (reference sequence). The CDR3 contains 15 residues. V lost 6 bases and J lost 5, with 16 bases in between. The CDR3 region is CASSPSPRGTGELFF. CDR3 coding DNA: TGTGCCAGTAGCCCTTCCCCCAGGGGAACCGGGGAGCTGTTTTTT.

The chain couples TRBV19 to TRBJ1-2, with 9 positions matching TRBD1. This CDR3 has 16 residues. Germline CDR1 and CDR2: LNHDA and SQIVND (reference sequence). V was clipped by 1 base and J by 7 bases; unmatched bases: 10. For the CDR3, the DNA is TGTGCCAGTAGTATAGTCCCCCGAGGACAGGGGTCTGGCTACACCTTC. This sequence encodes CASSIVPRGQGSGYTF.

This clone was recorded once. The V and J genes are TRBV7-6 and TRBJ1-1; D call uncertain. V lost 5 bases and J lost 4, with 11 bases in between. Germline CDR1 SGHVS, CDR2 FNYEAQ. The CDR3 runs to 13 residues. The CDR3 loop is CASSQDRGTEAFF. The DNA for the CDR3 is TGTGCCAGCAGCCAAGACCGGGGCACTGAAGCTTTCTTT.

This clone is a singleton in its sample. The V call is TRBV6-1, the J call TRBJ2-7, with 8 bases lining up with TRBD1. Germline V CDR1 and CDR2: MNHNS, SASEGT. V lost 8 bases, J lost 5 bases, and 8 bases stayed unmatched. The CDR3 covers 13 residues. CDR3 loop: CASDAYRGNEQYF. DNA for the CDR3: TGTGCCAGCGACGCCTACAGGGGGAACGAGCAGTACTTC.

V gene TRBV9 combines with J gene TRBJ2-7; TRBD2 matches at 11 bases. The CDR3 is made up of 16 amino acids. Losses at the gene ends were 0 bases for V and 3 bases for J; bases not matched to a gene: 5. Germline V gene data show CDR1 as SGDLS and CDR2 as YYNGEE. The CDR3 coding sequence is TGTGCCAGCAGCGTAGGTAATAGCGGGAGGGTCTACGAGCAGTACTTC. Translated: CASSVGNSGRVYEQYF.

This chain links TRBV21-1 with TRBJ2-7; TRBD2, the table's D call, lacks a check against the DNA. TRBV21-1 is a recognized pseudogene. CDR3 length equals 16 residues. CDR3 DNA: TGTGCCAGCAATGGCCTAGCGGGAGTTTCCTCCTACGAGCAGTACTTC. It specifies CASNGLAGVSSYEQYF.

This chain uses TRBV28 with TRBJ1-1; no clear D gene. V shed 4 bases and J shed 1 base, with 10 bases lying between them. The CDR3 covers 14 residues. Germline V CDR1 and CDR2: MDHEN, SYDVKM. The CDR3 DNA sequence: TGTGCCAGCAGTTCAGAATCGGGGAACACTGAAGCTTTCTTT. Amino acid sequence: CASSSESGNTEAFF.

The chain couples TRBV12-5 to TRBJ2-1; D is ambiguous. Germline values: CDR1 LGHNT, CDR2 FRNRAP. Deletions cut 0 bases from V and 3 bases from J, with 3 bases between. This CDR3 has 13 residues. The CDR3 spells CASGLVLYNEQFF. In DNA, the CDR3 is TGTGCTAGTGGTTTGGTACTCTACAATGAGCAGTTCTTC.

CDR3 amino acids: CASSYSRTGNTEAFF. The CDR3 DNA reads as TGTGCCAGCAGTTACTCGAGGACAGGGAACACTGAAGCTTTCTTT. This sequence joins TRBV6-5 and TRBJ1-1; 7 nucleotides align to TRBD1. The CDR3 runs 15 residues. Germline V CDR1 and CDR2: MNHEY, SVGAGI. The ends lost 0 bases at V and 1 base at J; junction bases unmatched: 2.

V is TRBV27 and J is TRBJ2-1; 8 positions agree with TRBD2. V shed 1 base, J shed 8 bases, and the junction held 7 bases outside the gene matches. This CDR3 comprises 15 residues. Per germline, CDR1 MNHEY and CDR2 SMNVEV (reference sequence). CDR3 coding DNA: TGTGCCAGCAGTTTATTCGGGAGGGGATTGGATGAGCAGTTCTTC. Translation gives CASSLFGRGLDEQFF.

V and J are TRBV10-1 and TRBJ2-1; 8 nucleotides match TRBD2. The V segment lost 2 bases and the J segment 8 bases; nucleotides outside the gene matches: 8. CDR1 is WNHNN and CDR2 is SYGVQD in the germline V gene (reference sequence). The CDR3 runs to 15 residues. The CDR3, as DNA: TGCGCCAGCAGTGAGCAGAGCGGGAGCGTCGATGAGCAGTTCTTC. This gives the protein CASSEQSGSVDEQFF.

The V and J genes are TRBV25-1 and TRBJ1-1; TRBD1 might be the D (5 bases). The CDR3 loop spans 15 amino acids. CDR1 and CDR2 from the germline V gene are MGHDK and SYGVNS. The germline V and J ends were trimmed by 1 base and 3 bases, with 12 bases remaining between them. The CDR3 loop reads CASSELRGGYTEAFF. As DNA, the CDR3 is TGTGCCAGCAGTGAATTACGGGGGGGATACACTGAAGCTTTCTTT.

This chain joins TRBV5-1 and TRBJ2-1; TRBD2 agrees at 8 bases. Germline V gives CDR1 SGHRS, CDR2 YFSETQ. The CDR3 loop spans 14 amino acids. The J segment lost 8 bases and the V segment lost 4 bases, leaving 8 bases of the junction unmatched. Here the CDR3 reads CASSPRTGGDEQFF. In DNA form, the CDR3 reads TGCGCCAGCAGCCCTCGGACCGGGGGGGATGAGCAGTTCTTC.

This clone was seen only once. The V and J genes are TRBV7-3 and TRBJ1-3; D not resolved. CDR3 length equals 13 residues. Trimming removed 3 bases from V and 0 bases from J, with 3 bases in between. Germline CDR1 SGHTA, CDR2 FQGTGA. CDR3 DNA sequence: TGTGCCAGCAGCTTCGGCTCTGGAAACACCATATATTTT. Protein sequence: CASSFGSGNTIYF. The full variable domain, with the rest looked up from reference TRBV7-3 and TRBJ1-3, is GAGVSQTPSNKVTEKGKYVELRCDPISGHTALYWYRQSLGQGPEFLIYFQGTGAADDSGLPNDRFFAVRPEGSVSTLKIQRTERGDSAVYLCASSFGSGNTIYFGEGSWLTVV.

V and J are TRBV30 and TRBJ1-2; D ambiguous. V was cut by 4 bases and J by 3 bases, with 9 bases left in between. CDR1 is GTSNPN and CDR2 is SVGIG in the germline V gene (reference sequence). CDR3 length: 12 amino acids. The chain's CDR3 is CAWKLRYYGYTF. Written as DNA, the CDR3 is TGTGCCTGGAAATTGAGATACTATGGCTACACCTTC.

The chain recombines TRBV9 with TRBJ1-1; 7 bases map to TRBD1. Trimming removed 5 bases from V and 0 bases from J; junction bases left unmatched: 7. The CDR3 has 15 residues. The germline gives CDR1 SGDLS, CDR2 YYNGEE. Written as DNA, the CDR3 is TGTGCCAGCAGGAAGACAGGGACCTTGAACACTGAAGCTTTCTTT. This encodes CASRKTGTLNTEAFF.

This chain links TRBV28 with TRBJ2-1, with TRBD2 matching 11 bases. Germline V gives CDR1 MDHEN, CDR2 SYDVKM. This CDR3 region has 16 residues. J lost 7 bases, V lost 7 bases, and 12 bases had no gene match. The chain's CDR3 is CASTPLAGGLRNEQFF. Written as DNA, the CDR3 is TGTGCCAGCACCCCTCTAGCGGGAGGCCTCAGAAATGAGCAGTTCTTC. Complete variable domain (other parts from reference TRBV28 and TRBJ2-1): DVKVTQSSRYLVKRTGEKVFLECVQDMDHENMFWYRQDPGLGLRLIYFSYDVKMKEKGDIPEGYSVSREKKERFSLILESASTNQTSMYLCASTPLAGGLRNEQFFGPGTRLTVL.

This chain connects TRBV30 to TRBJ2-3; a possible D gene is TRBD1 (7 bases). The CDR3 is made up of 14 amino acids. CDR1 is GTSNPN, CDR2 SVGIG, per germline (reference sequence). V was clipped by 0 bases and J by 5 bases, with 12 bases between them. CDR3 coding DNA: TGTGCCTGGAGTGTAGGACAGGAGGGAGATACGCAGTATTTT. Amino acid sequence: CAWSVGQEGDTQYF.

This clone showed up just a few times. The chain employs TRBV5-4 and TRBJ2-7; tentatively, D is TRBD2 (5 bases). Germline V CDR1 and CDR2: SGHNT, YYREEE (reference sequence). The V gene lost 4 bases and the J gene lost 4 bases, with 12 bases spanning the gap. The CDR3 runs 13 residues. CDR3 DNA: TGTGCCAGCAGCCAACCGGAGGAATACGAGCAGTACTTC. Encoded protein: CASSQPEEYEQYF.

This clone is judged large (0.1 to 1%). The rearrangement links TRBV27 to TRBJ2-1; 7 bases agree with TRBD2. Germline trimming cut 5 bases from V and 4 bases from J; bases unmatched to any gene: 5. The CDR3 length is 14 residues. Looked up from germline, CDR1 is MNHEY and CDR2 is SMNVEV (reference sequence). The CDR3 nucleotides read TGTGCCAGCAGTCTCCGACTAGCTTACAATGAGCAGTTCTTC. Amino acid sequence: CASSLRLAYNEQFF.

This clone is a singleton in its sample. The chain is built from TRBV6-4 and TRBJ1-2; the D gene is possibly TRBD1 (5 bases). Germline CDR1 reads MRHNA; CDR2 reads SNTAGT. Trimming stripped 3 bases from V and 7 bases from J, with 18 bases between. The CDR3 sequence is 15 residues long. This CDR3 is CASSDGAGGGGGYTF. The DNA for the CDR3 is TGTGCCAGCAGTGATGGCGCCGGGGGTGGAGGTGGCTACACCTTC.

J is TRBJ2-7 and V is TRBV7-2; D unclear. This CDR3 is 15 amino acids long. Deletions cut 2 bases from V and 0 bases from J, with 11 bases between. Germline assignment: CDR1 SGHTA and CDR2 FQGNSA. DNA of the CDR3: TGTGCCAGCAGCTTATTCTCCAGGAACTCCTACGAGCAGTACTTC. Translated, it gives CASSLFSRNSYEQYF.

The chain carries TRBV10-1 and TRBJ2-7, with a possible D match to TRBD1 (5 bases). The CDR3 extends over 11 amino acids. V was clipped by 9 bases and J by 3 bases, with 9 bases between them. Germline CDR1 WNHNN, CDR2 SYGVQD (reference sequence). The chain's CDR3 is CASGRGYEQYF. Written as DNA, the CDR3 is TGCGCCAGTGGAAGGGGCTACGAGCAGTACTTC.